The 19 T cell receptor beta chains listed next were all sequenced from one sample in a study of T cell responses to AZD1222 COVID-19 vaccine. The repertoire was sequenced with immunoSEQ multiplex PCR; TCRdb's copy has only in-frame clones and lacks some. The data show about 130,000 clones, with about 89% seen just once and 4.2% held by the top ten. Sequencing was performed on peripheral blood, taken on day 0 of AZD1222 vaccination. Receptors were obtained from an adult in good health.

V usage is TRBV4-2 and J usage is TRBJ2-5; 9 bases align to TRBD2. Germline assignment: CDR1 LGHNA and CDR2 YNFKEQ. The CDR3 is 15 amino acids. Trimming took 0 bases from V and 1 from J; bases not matched to a gene: 0. CDR3 coding DNA: TGTGCCAGCAGCCAAGAGACTAGCGGCCAAGAGACCCAGTACTTC. Translated, it gives CASSQETSGQETQYF.

J is TRBJ2-3 and V is TRBV28; D unresolved. This CDR3 contains 13 residues. The ends were cut back, 5 bases at V and 4 bases at J, with 10 bases in the middle. Germline values: CDR1 MDHEN, CDR2 SYDVKM. CDR3 sequence (DNA): TGTGCCAGCAGTCCCCCTAGGGCAGATACGCAGTATTTT. Encoded protein: CASSPPRADTQYF.

A few counts support this clone. The V call is TRBV7-2, the J call TRBJ1-3; D ambiguous. The germline CDR1 and CDR2 sequences are SGHTA and FQGNSA. The CDR3 covers 13 residues. V shed 4 bases and J shed 4 bases, with 8 bases lying between them. For the CDR3, the DNA is TGTGCCAGCAGCTACCAGGAGGGAAACACCATATATTTT. The encoded protein is CASSYQEGNTIYF.

V is TRBV9 and J is TRBJ2-5, with D unresolved. The V end lost 0 bases, the J end lost 1 base, and 4 bases lay between the germline ends. This CDR3 region has 13 residues. Germline assignment: CDR1 SGDLS and CDR2 YYNGEE. The CDR3 region has the DNA TGTGCCAGCAGCGTAGGGGCCCAAGAGACCCAGTACTTC. Its protein is CASSVGAQETQYF.

V usage is TRBV5-1 and J usage is TRBJ2-7, with 10 nucleotides matching TRBD2. V was pared by 1 base and J by 6 bases, with 10 bases of the junction left unmatched. CDR1 is SGHRS, CDR2 YFSETQ, per germline. The CDR3 covers 16 residues. The CDR3 region is CASSLQPSGGDGEQYF. In nucleotides, the CDR3 is TGCGCCAGCAGCTTGCAACCTAGCGGGGGCGACGGCGAGCAGTACTTC.

This rearrangement joins TRBV30 to TRBJ1-3; the D gene is possibly TRBD1 (5 bases). Germline CDR1 GTSNPN, CDR2 SVGIG (reference sequence). Deletions cut 2 bases from V and 5 bases from J, with 16 bases between. This CDR3 region has 15 residues. CDR3 protein: CAWSSRGLGRNTIYF. The CDR3 DNA reads TGTGCCTGGAGTTCTAGGGGTCTTGGAAGAAACACCATATATTTT. The full variable domain, with the rest looked up from reference TRBV30 and TRBJ1-3, is SQTIHQWPATLVQPVGSPLSLECTVEGTSNPNLYWYRQAAGRGLQLLFYSVGIGQISSEVPQNLSASRPQDRQFILSSKKLLLSDSGFYLCAWSSRGLGRNTIYFGEGSWLTVV.

This clone was recorded a few times. This chain connects TRBV12-5 to TRBJ2-5; no firm D call. The CDR3 has 16 amino acids. The V gene's germline CDR1 is LGHNT and CDR2 FRNRAP. V lost 3 bases and J lost 7, with 21 bases in between. The CDR3 DNA follows: TGTGCTAGTGGTTTAGGACCAGGATCCTTATTTGGGACCCAGTACTTC. Its protein is CASGLGPGSLFGTQYF. Looking up the rest from reference TRBV12-5 and TRBJ2-5 gives the full variable domain: DARVTQTPRHKVTEMGQEVTMRCQPILGHNTVFWYRQTMMQGLELLAYFRNRAPLDDSGMPKDRFSAEMPDATLATLKIQPSEPRDSAVYFCASGLGPGSLFGTQYFGPGTRLLVL.

The chain is built from TRBV3-1 (or the pseudogene TRBV3-2) and TRBJ2-3, with D perhaps assigned TRBD1 or TRBD2 (6 bases each). The CDR3 is 16 residues long. CDR1 is LGHDT, CDR2 YNNKEL, per germline (reference sequence). V shed 2 bases and J shed 0 bases, with 12 bases lying between them. The CDR3 here is CASSQSGGPSTDTQYF. The CDR3, as DNA: TGTGCCAGCAGCCAATCCGGGGGCCCTAGCACAGATACGCAGTATTTT.

The chain combines TRBV5-4 with TRBJ1-4; possibly TRBD1 for D (6 bases). Looked up from germline, CDR1 is SGHNT and CDR2 is YYREEE (reference sequence). Trimming took off 1 base at V and 7 bases at J, with 14 bases between the two ends. This CDR3 region has 15 residues. The CDR3 DNA sequence: TGTGCCAGCAGCTTGTCGGCAGGGGAGAGTGAAAAACTGTTTTTT. This codes for CASSLSAGESEKLFF.

The V call is TRBV10-1, the J call TRBJ1-1; D is uncertain. Germline V lookup: CDR1 WNHNN, CDR2 SYGVQD (reference sequence). This CDR3 spans 13 amino acids. V was cut by 10 bases and J by 0 bases, with 12 bases left in between. The DNA of the CDR3 is TGCGCCACCCGGTGGGAGTTGAACACTGAAGCTTTCTTT. Translating gives CATRWELNTEAFF.

This chain links TRBV20-1 with TRBJ1-1; TRBD1 agrees at 7 bases. After removal of 3 bases from V and 6 bases from J, the junction contained 7 bases not matched to a gene. The germline CDR1 and CDR2 sequences are DFQATT and SNEGSKA (reference sequence). There are 13 residues in the CDR3. The CDR3 spells CSASEGASPEAFF. In DNA, the CDR3 is TGCAGTGCTAGTGAGGGGGCGTCGCCTGAAGCTTTCTTT.

The chain couples TRBV7-9 to TRBJ2-1; 13 bases map to TRBD2. The CDR3 covers 15 residues. The ends lost 4 bases at V and 8 bases at J; junction bases unmatched: 5. CDR1 is SEHNR, CDR2 FQNEAQ, per germline (reference sequence). The CDR3 bases are TGTGCCAGCAGCTCGTGGACTAGCGGGAGCTATGAGCAGTTCTTC. It is translated as CASSSWTSGSYEQFF. Based on the CDR3 plus reference TRBV7-9 and TRBJ2-1, the full variable domain is DTGVSQNPRHKITKRGQNVTFRCDPISEHNRLYWYRQTLGQGPEFLTYFQNEAQLEKSRLLSDRFSAERPKGSFSTLEIQRTEQGDSAMYLCASSSWTSGSYEQFFGPGTRLTVL.

The CDR3 DNA reads TGCGCCAGCAGCGGCGTCGGGTTCCTAGTCAGGGAGACCCAGTACTTC. Residues: CASSGVGFLVRETQYF. The chain has TRBV4-1 and TRBJ2-5; D is undetermined. The V end was cut by 5 bases, the J end by 5 bases, with 21 bases between. Germline-derived CDR1 and CDR2 are MGHRA and YSYEKL. The CDR3 length is 16 residues.

The chain has TRBV2 and TRBJ2-3; perhaps TRBD2 as D (5 bases). The V gene's germline CDR1 is SNHLY and CDR2 FYNNEI. CDR3 size: 14 residues. V shed 5 bases and J shed 1 base, with 10 bases lying between them. The CDR3 sequence: CASSRSGGTDTQYF. CDR3 in DNA: TGTGCCAGCAGTCGATCCGGGGGCACAGATACGCAGTATTTT.

The chain has TRBV7-9 and TRBJ1-6; 7 bases are a match to TRBD1. In germline, CDR1 is SEHNR, CDR2 FQNEAQ (reference sequence). The length of the CDR3 is 14 residues. V was clipped by 2 bases and J by 9 bases; unmatched bases: 4. This chain's CDR3 is CASSLNQGGSPLHF. The CDR3 coding sequence is TGTGCCAGCAGCTTAAACCAGGGGGGTTCACCCCTCCACTTT. Based on the CDR3 plus reference TRBV7-9 and TRBJ1-6, the full variable domain is DTGVSQNPRHKITKRGQNVTFRCDPISEHNRLYWYRQTLGQGPEFLTYFQNEAQLEKSRLLSDRFSAERPKGSFSTLEIQRTEQGDSAMYLCASSLNQGGSPLHFGNGTRLTVT.

CDR3 sequence reads: CASSAGSNTGELFF. The CDR3 nucleotides read TGCGCCAGCAGTGCAGGGTCGAACACCGGGGAGCTGTTTTTT. The chain combines TRBV5-1 with TRBJ2-2, with D possibly matching TRBD1 (5 bases). Germline CDR1 and CDR2: SGHRS and YFSETQ. Trimming removed 5 bases from V and 0 bases from J, with 8 bases in between. The CDR3 consists of 14 residues.

The chain uses TRBV19 and TRBJ2-1; 14 bases match TRBD2. Germline V gene lookup returns CDR1 LNHDA and CDR2 SQIVND (reference sequence). V lost 4 bases, J lost 2 bases, and 1 base stayed unmatched. The CDR3 contains 16 residues. In DNA, the CDR3 is TGTGCCAGTAGTAAGACTAGCGGGAGGGCCTACAATGAGCAGTTCTTC. It translates to CASSKTSGRAYNEQFF.

The chain has TRBV20-1 and TRBJ2-5; 8 bases line up with TRBD2. CDR3 size: 15 residues. Germline V CDR1 and CDR2: DFQATT, SNEGSKA (reference sequence). V was pared by 6 bases and J by 7 bases, with 16 bases of the junction left unmatched. The CDR3 nucleotides are TGCAGTGCCAGTCCGGGACTAGAGGTCCGGGGGACCCAGTACTTC. Protein sequence: CSASPGLEVRGTQYF.

The chain combines TRBV29-1 with TRBJ2-6, with 9 bases aligning to TRBD1. This CDR3 is built from 20 residues. J lost 0 bases, V lost 0 bases, and 12 bases had no gene match. Germline lookup yields CDR1 SQVTM and CDR2 ANQGSEA. In nucleotides, the CDR3 is TGCAGCGTTGAAGATCGGGGTACAGGGGGCCTTAGCTCTGGGGCCAACGTCCTGACTTTC. Encoded protein: CSVEDRGTGGLSSGANVLTF.